Below are 27 T cell receptor beta chains sequenced from a single sample in a study of blood T cell repertoires in COVID-19. TCRdb's table, derived via immunoSEQ multiplex PCR, lists solely in-frame clones and lacks some. The sample records 200,000 to 300,000 clones, approximately 90% being singletons. Sequencing was carried out using peripheral blood. Every receptor here comes from a woman in her forties with acute or convalescent COVID-19.

This clone appeared a single time. This chain joins TRBV6-5 and TRBJ2-2; 7 bases are shared with TRBD1. Germline V CDR1 and CDR2: MNHEY, SVGAGI. The junction had 6 bases not matched to a gene; V was cut back by 7 bases and J by 4 bases. There are 14 residues in the CDR3. The CDR3 coding sequence is TGTGCCAGCATCGAGACAGGGACCACCGGGGAGCTGTTTTTT. This gives the protein CASIETGTTGELFF.

As for this clone: One junction end disagrees with the germline gene, perhaps due to a read error. The chain couples TRBV10-1 to TRBJ1-1; the D gene is possibly TRBD1 (5 bases). Germline V CDR1 and CDR2: WNHNN, SYGVQD (reference sequence). CDR3 length: 14 amino acids. The CDR3 bases are TGCGCCAGCGGCGGCAGGGATCGGAACGCTGAAGCTTTCTTT. Its translation is CASGGRDRNAEAFF.

CDR3 in amino acids: CASSLPGGGPKNIQYF. For the CDR3, the DNA is TGTGCCAGCAGCTTGCCGGGGGGCGGCCCCAAAAACATTCAGTACTTC. This chain uses TRBV28 with TRBJ2-4; tentative D call: TRBD2 (7 bases). V was pared by 6 bases and J by 2 bases, with 17 bases between. Looked up from germline, CDR1 is MDHEN and CDR2 is SYDVKM. This CDR3 has 16 amino acids.

The V call is TRBV28, the J call TRBJ1-1; D gene uncertain. The V end was cut by 3 bases, the J end by 7 bases, with 6 bases between. CDR3 length: 11 residues. CDR1 is MDHEN, CDR2 SYDVKM, per germline. The CDR3 loop reads CASSLQVEAFF. CDR3 coding DNA: TGTGCCAGCAGTTTGCAGGTTGAAGCTTTCTTT.

The rearrangement links TRBV19 to TRBJ1-1, with a weak D call TRBD1 (5 bases). Germline V CDR1 and CDR2: LNHDA, SQIVND (reference sequence). The V end lost 2 bases, the J end lost 2 bases, and 15 bases lay between the germline ends. The CDR3 has 16 residues. The chain's CDR3 is CASSIQGWVINTEAFF. The DNA for the CDR3 is TGTGCCAGTAGTATACAGGGATGGGTCATTAACACTGAAGCTTTCTTT.

This chain uses TRBV12-2 with TRBJ2-1; the table's D gene call, TRBD2, was not cross checked with the DNA. TRBV12-2 is deemed a pseudogene. CDR3 length: 16 residues. For the CDR3, the DNA is TGTGCAAGTCGCCTAAGACTAGCGGGGGATAAAAATGAGCAGTTCTTC. Its translation is CASRLRLAGDKNEQFF.

The chain links TRBV9 to TRBJ2-2, with TRBD2 identical over 8 bases. The germline CDR1 and CDR2 sequences are SGDLS and YYNGEE. The ends lost 0 bases at V and 9 bases at J; junction bases unmatched: 7. CDR3 length equals 15 residues. The CDR3 reads CASSVAPGGARELFF. CDR3 coding DNA: TGTGCCAGCAGCGTAGCCCCCGGGGGGGCCCGGGAGCTGTTTTTT. Variable domain in full (rest from reference TRBV9 and TRBJ2-2): DSGVTQTPKHLITATGQRVTLRCSPRSGDLSVYWYQQSLDQGLQFLIQYYNGEERAKGNILERFSAQQFPDLHSELNLSSLELGDSALYFCASSVAPGGARELFFGEGSRLTVL.

CDR3 in DNA: TGTGCCACCAGCAGAGATCGTGACCGCGGGAATCAGCCCCAGCATTTT. Amino acid sequence: CATSRDRDRGNQPQHF. The rearrangement joins TRBV15 to TRBJ1-5; D gene unclear. Between the trimmed V and J ends, which lost 0 bases and 4 bases, there was a span of 13 bases. The germline V gene encodes CDR1 LNHNV and CDR2 YYDKDF (reference sequence). The CDR3 has 16 amino acids.

V is TRBV25-1 and J is TRBJ1-1, with D tentatively TRBD1 (5 bases). CDR3 length: 13 amino acids. V lost 2 bases and J 6 bases, leaving 10 bases between the germline ends. CDR1 and CDR2 (germline): MGHDK, SYGVNS. CDR3: CASSEAGLAEAFF. DNA for the CDR3: TGTGCCAGCAGTGAAGCAGGGCTAGCTGAAGCTTTCTTT.

This clone was observed once. This chain uses TRBV11-2 with TRBJ2-5, with no clear D. The CDR3 length is 13 residues. V lost 1 base to trimming and J lost 7 bases, with 10 bases between them. Germline V lookup: CDR1 SGHAT, CDR2 FQNNGV. The CDR3 nucleotides read TGTGCCAGCAGCTTAGTTGCGGATGGGACCCAGTACTTC. Translating gives CASSLVADGTQYF.

The chain recombines TRBV24-1 with TRBJ2-1; 11 bases are a match to TRBD2. The CDR3 spans 16 residues. V dropped 4 bases and J dropped 7; count of bases not matched to a gene: 8. Germline CDR1 KGHDR, CDR2 SFDVKD. The CDR3: CATSDFSGGASNEQFF. As DNA, the CDR3 is TGTGCCACCAGTGACTTTAGCGGGGGGGCCTCTAATGAGCAGTTCTTC.

The chain carries TRBV7-9 and TRBJ2-2; 7 nucleotides agree with TRBD2. V was clipped by 5 bases and J by 4 bases; unmatched bases: 7. The CDR3 runs to 15 residues. Germline V gene data show CDR1 as SEHNR and CDR2 as FQNEAQ (reference sequence). The CDR3 nucleotides are TGTGCCAGCAGCCTAGAGGGACTACCCACCGGGGAGCTGTTTTTT. As protein: CASSLEGLPTGELFF.

This chain links TRBV30 with TRBJ1-2; no clear D. Germline CDR1 reads GTSNPN; CDR2 reads SVGIG (reference sequence). The CDR3 has 12 residues. V lost 1 base to trimming and J lost 5 bases, with 8 bases between them. The CDR3 sequence is CAWSGGLYGYTF. The CDR3 nucleotides are TGTGCCTGGAGTGGAGGGCTTTATGGCTACACCTTC.

The rearrangement joins TRBV5-6 to TRBJ1-3, with D possibly TRBD1 on 5 matching bases. The CDR3 sequence is 16 residues long. Germline assignment: CDR1 SGHDT and CDR2 YYEEEE. Trimming stripped 2 bases from V and 4 bases from J, with 16 bases between. This CDR3 reads CASSFLLTGVGNTIYF. The CDR3 DNA reads as TGTGCCAGCAGCTTTCTACTCACGGGGGTCGGAAACACCATATATTTT.

The chain combines TRBV10-2 with TRBJ2-7; TRBD2 is a possible D gene (6 bases). This CDR3 comprises 15 residues. Germline values: CDR1 WSHSY, CDR2 SAAADI. V lost 3 bases, J lost 4 bases, and 16 bases lay in between. The CDR3 DNA follows: TGCGCCAGCAGTGATACCTTCCTTGGGACTTACGAGCAGTACGTC. As protein: CASSDTFLGTYEQYV.

The CDR3 nucleotides are TGCGCCAGCAGTGAGCCAAATTCACCCCTCCACTTT. It translates to CASSEPNSPLHF. The chain couples TRBV10-1 to TRBJ1-6; the D is unclear. Germline loops: CDR1 WNHNN, CDR2 SYGVQD (reference sequence). V was trimmed by 2 bases and J by 7 bases, leaving 3 bases between them. This CDR3 is 12 amino acids long.

V and J are TRBV7-9 and TRBJ1-1, with D unresolved. Trimming took 2 bases from V and 6 from J, leaving 25 bases between them. Germline loops: CDR1 SEHNR, CDR2 FQNEAQ (reference sequence). This CDR3 is built from 18 residues. Here the CDR3 DNA reads TGTGCCAGCAGCTTAAAGGTGGGCGGCCCCGGGAGGGATGCTGAAGCTTTCTTT. Translated: CASSLKVGGPGRDAEAFF.

J is TRBJ2-7 and V is TRBV14; 8 bases map to TRBD1. Germline CDR1 and CDR2: SGHDN and FVKESK. This CDR3 region has 15 residues. With V trimmed by 4 bases and J by 5 bases, 10 bases remained unmatched. The chain's CDR3 is CASSPGGRDTNEQYV. CDR3 in DNA: TGTGCCAGCAGCCCAGGGGGCCGGGACACCAACGAGCAGTACGTC.

The chain carries TRBV4-2 and TRBJ1-1; 7 positions match TRBD1. V lost 3 bases to trimming and J lost 4 bases; unmatched junction nucleotides: 5. The CDR3 is 14 residues long. Germline V CDR1 and CDR2: LGHNA, YNFKEQ. The CDR3 loop is CASSQEGTVTEAFF. In nucleotides, the CDR3 is TGTGCCAGCAGCCAGGAAGGGACAGTCACTGAAGCTTTCTTT.

This sequence joins TRBV7-9 and TRBJ2-4; possible D gene TRBD2, 6 bases. Trimming pared 1 base from V and 1 base from J, leaving 14 bases between. CDR1 and CDR2 from the germline V gene are SEHNR and FQNEAQ (reference sequence). This CDR3 region has 17 residues. The DNA for the CDR3 is TGTGCCAGCAGCTTAGTGGTCGGGGGAGAGGCCAAAAACATTCAGTACTTC. This encodes CASSLVVGGEAKNIQYF.

The V call is TRBV11-2, the J call TRBJ1-2; D is possibly TRBD1 (6 bases). Per germline, CDR1 SGHAT and CDR2 FQNNGV. The CDR3 has 17 residues. V shed 3 bases and J shed 0 bases, with 17 bases lying between them. CDR3 amino acids: CASSLGALSASNYGYTF. CDR3 nucleotides: TGTGCCAGCAGCTTGGGGGCCCTGAGCGCTTCTAACTATGGCTACACCTTC.

This chain joins TRBV27 and TRBJ2-1; 10 bases agree with TRBD2. CDR1 and CDR2 (germline): MNHEY, SMNVEV (reference sequence). The J segment lost 8 bases and the V segment lost 4 bases, leaving 5 bases of the junction unmatched. The CDR3 is 14 residues long. The CDR3 reads CASSWSSGGYEQFF. The DNA of the CDR3 is TGTGCCAGCAGTTGGAGTAGCGGGGGGTATGAGCAGTTCTTC.

This chain connects TRBV5-1 to TRBJ2-3; a weak D match, TRBD2 (5 bases). V lost 0 bases and J 4 bases, leaving 9 bases between the germline ends. Germline V gene lookup returns CDR1 SGHRS and CDR2 YFSETQ. CDR3 size: 14 residues. DNA of the CDR3: TGCGCCAGCAGCTTGGTTCGGGGAGCAGATACGCAGTATTTT. Encoded protein: CASSLVRGADTQYF. Full variable domain (rest looked up from reference TRBV5-1 and TRBJ2-3): KAGVTQTPRYLIKTRGQQVTLSCSPISGHRSVSWYQQTPGQGLQFLFEYFSETQRNKGNFPGRFSGRQFSNSRSEMNVSTLELGDSALYLCASSLVRGADTQYFGPGTRLTVL.

The genes are TRBV20-1 and TRBJ1-1, with D maybe TRBD1 (5 bases). The CDR3 is 11 amino acids. Per the germline V gene, CDR1 is DFQATT and CDR2 is SNEGSKA (reference sequence). V was cut by 2 bases and J by 6 bases, with 7 bases left in between. In DNA, the CDR3 is TGCAGTGCTAGACGACAGTCTGAAGCTTTCTTT. It is translated as CSARRQSEAFF.

This chain joins TRBV5-1 and TRBJ1-1, with D tentatively TRBD1 (6 bases). Germline V gene data show CDR1 as SGHRS and CDR2 as YFSETQ. The CDR3 is 14 amino acids. Trimming cost V 0 bases and J 3 bases, with 9 bases left between them. CDR3 amino acids: CASSLVGGYTEAFF. The CDR3 DNA reads TGCGCCAGCAGCTTGGTAGGGGGTTACACTGAAGCTTTCTTT.

The gene calls are TRBV4-1 and TRBJ1-4; D may be TRBD1 (5 bases). CDR3 size: 15 residues. Per the germline V gene, CDR1 is MGHRA and CDR2 is YSYEKL. Trimming shortened V by 4 bases and J by 8 bases, and 17 bases separated the two germline ends. CDR3 in amino acids: CASSPQGRQFEKLFF. The CDR3 DNA reads TGCGCCAGCAGCCCCCAGGGAAGACAGTTCGAAAAACTGTTTTTT.

V gene TRBV5-6 combines with J gene TRBJ1-1; D gene unclear. The CDR3 covers 12 residues. Germline V gene data show CDR1 as SGHDT and CDR2 as YYEEEE. The V and J ends lost 4 bases and 2 bases respectively, with 6 bases between them. The CDR3 sequence is CASSRVNTEAFF. CDR3 nucleotide sequence: TGTGCCAGCAGCCGAGTAAACACTGAAGCTTTCTTT.